This T cell receptor beta chain was sequenced during a study of Graves' ophthalmopathy and Graves' hyperthyroidism. Exclusion applied to patients with other autoimmune diseases, uncontrolled infections, pregnancy or lactation. Clinical symptoms and serum thyroxine were used for diagnosis; TRAb, thyroid ultrasound and orbital computed tomography were also relied on. Fresh peripheral blood, roughly 10 ml, was the PBMC source. As concerns this clonotype: What it recognizes is unknown.

Transcripts of RNA were the source for amplifying TCR beta CDR3 regions. Second-round multiplex PCR followed a first-round RT-PCR using HTBI primers. TCRdb analysed the multiplex PCR reads with MiXCR anew, one entry per CDR3 protein. The sample shows 350,000 to 450,000 distinct CDR3 sequences, over 20% of them seen only once. Findings and caveats of the study: Blood shared most expanded thyroid clonotypes above 0.001 frequency.

The clonotype originates from a woman younger than 35 with stable Graves' hyperthyroidism. Sequencing was carried out using peripheral blood.

DNA for the CDR3: TGCGCCAGCAGCTCCTGGACAGGGCCGTACGAGCAGTACTTC. It translates to CASSSWTGPYEQYF. The V gene is TRBV5-1, the J gene TRBJ2-7; 8 nucleotides line up with TRBD1. The CDR3 runs 14 residues. V lost 3 bases to trimming and J lost 4 bases; unmatched junction nucleotides: 6. Germline V gene sequence: CDR1 SGHRS, CDR2 YFSETQ. Full variable domain (outside the CDR3, taken from reference TRBV5-1 and TRBJ2-7): KAGVTQTPRYLIKTRGQQVTLSCSPISGHRSVSWYQQTPGQGLQFLFEYFSETQRNKGNFPGRFSGRQFSNSRSEMNVSTLELGDSALYLCASSSWTGPYEQYFGPGTRLTVT.